This T cell receptor beta chain comes out of a study of blood T cell repertoires in COVID-19. Trimming took 2 bases from V and 2 from J, leaving 16 bases between them. CDR3 length equals 17 residues. The germline V gene has CDR1 LGHDT and CDR2 YNNKEL (reference sequence). Sequencing used immunoSEQ multiplex PCR; TCRdb keeps in-frame clones, though not all of them. The table includes more than 200,000 clones, less than 85% detected once. This clone has ten or more counts. The V and J genes are TRBV3-1 (or the pseudogene TRBV3-2) and TRBJ1-3; D is uncertain. Sequencing was performed on peripheral blood. This sequence was found in a woman aged 65 to 85 with active or convalescent COVID-19. CDR3 sequence (DNA): TGTGCCAGCAGCCAACACGTCACGAACTTGGCTGGAAACACCATATATTTT. This encodes CASSQHVTNLAGNTIYF.